This is a list of T cell receptor beta chains from one sample in a study of T cells in Graves' hyperthyroidism and ophthalmopathy. Via MiXCR, TCRdb re-called the multiplex PCR reads, giving one row per CDR3 protein. The data show roughly 800,000 distinct CDR3 sequences, with 35% to 45% seen just once and 8% to 9% held by the top ten. The sequencing sample was made of blood. The receptors shown here come from a man aged 18 to 35 with Graves' hyperthyroidism. Both conserved end residues are part of each CDR3. A D gene is named only where the DNA matches it firmly. A row's size may be missing; if present it is once, few, many or a size class.

size: NA
V: TRBV5-1
J: TRBJ1-5
D: TRBD1
CDR3: CASSPRTGPHQPQHF
DNA: TGCGCCAGCTCCCCCAGGACAGGGCCCCATCAGCCCCAGCATTTT

size: NA
V: TRBV6-5
J: TRBJ1-5
D: NA
CDR3: CASRLRAVSNQPQHF
DNA: TGTGCCAGCAGACTCCGGGCCGTTAGCAATCAGCCCCAGCATTTT

size: NA
V: TRBV5-1
J: TRBJ2-7
D: TRBD2
CDR3: CASSWGGLSSYEQYF
DNA: TGCGCCAGCAGCTGGGGGGGACTCAGCTCCTACGAGCAGTACTTC

size: NA
V: TRBV20-1
J: TRBJ2-1
D: NA
CDR3: CSASRVVNEQFF
DNA: TGCAGTGCTAGCCGGGTGGTGAATGAGCAGTTCTTC

size: many
V: TRBV7-2
J: TRBJ2-7
D: NA
CDR3: CASSLETSNYEQYF
DNA: TGTGCCAGCAGCTTAGAGACATCCAACTACGAGCAGTACTTC

size: NA
V: TRBV14
J: TRBJ2-6
D: NA
CDR3: CASSRRIAGANVLTF
DNA: TGTGCCAGCAGCCGAAGGATAGCTGGGGCCAACGTCCTGACTTTC

size: NA
V: TRBV4-2
J: TRBJ1-2
D: NA
CDR3: CASSDLLILGAKYGYTF
DNA: TGTGCCAGCAGTGACTTGTTAATCTTGGGGGCAAAGTATGGCTACACCTTC

size: NA
V: TRBV7-9
J: TRBJ1-1
D: NA
CDR3: CASSPRAGVNTEAFF
DNA: TGTGCCAGCAGCCCCAGGGCCGGAGTGAACACTGAAGCTTTCTTT

size: NA
V: TRBV14
J: TRBJ2-7
D: NA
CDR3: CASSYPGTVFEQYF
DNA: TGTGCCAGCAGTTATCCCGGGACGGTATTTGAGCAGTACTTC

size: NA
V: TRBV29-1
J: TRBJ2-7
D: TRBD1
CDR3: CSSSGTGGYEQYF
DNA: TGCAGCAGCTCCGGGACAGGGGGCTACGAGCAGTACTTC

size: few
V: TRBV19
J: TRBJ2-7
D: TRBD2
CDR3: CASTGAGVYEQYF
DNA: TGTGCCAGTACCGGAGCGGGAGTCTACGAGCAGTACTTC

size: NA
V: TRBV7-2
J: TRBJ2-7
D: TRBD1
CDR3: CASSPGQGEGEQYF
DNA: TGTGCCAGCAGCCCGGGACAGGGGGAAGGAGAGCAGTACTTC

size: many
V: TRBV5-1
J: TRBJ2-6
D: NA
CDR3: CASSLDTDLNVLTF
DNA: TGCGCCAGCAGCTTGGACACTGACCTAAACGTCCTGACTTTC

size: many
V: TRBV9
J: TRBJ1-1
D: TRBD1
CDR3: CASSVGTGAAFF
DNA: TGTGCCAGCAGCGTGGGGACAGGAGCAGCTTTCTTT

size: NA
V: TRBV7-2
J: TRBJ2-5
D: TRBD1
CDR3: CASSTGTGDETQYF
DNA: TGTGCCAGCAGCACCGGGACAGGGGACGAGACCCAGTACTTC